This paragraph covers one TCR beta chain sequence. No antigen is known for it. Nothing much larger sits one base from this clone, and base qualities are not available. This sample stems from a study of blood T cell repertoires in COVID-19 (dated by TCRdb to the early 2020s). For context, the study as a whole: Collaborator samples came from the United States, Italy and Spain and covered acute and convalescent phases of COVID-19. The material from the prospective study consisted of cDNA or gDNA derived from T cells, B-cell-depleted T cells, or PBMCs. Deeply sampled blood TCRbeta repertoires from subjects exposed to, actively infected with, or recovered from COVID-19 were included in the dataset. The repertoires were released in a freely available public database intended as a resource for research on the immune response to SARS-CoV-2. Samples came from the ongoing ImmuneRACE study (first 160 participants) plus 1,254 subjects from 6 global collaborators. A de-identified subject ID, COVID-19 status, age in years and sex were almost always included in the sample metadata. Where HLA class I and class II types were available, the types were taken from metadata supplied by the sample provider, not from assay-based typing. Study-wide conclusions, independent of this receptor: The amount of clinical and demographic metadata varied by source and participant and was provided uncurated.

Counted from cysteine to phenylalanine, this CDR3 has 14 amino acids. Solely the CDR3 DNA is kept, with 42 bases framed from the first base. CDR1 and CDR2 (SEHNR, FQNEAQ) derive from the germline V gene (reference sequence). V loses 7 bases at its end and J loses 1 base; junction bases beyond the gene matches: 5. TCRbeta CDR3 regions were amplified from genomic DNA using the immunoSEQ Assay, a bias-controlled multiplex PCR. Under the source paper's analysis protocol: The number of nucleated cells in each sample was estimated by amplification of reference gene primers within the assay. Sequence reads were collapsed and filtered to measure the absolute abundance of every unique TCRbeta CDR3 rearrangement. Productive Simpson clonality was computed per sample as the square root of Simpson's diversity index over productive rearrangements. In its TCRdb copy, this immuneACCESS table keeps in-frame sequences only and misses some clones. Where compared with another copy, unresolved V genes explain less than half of these, and the others have no known cause. The DNA was the basis for D and trimming; V, J and clone size are from that table. The sample table records about 160,000 clones; 82% of these occur just once. Of the sample, less than 20% is held by the ten largest clones.

Participants in the prospective study were enrolled through a virtual design, were aged about 18 to 90 years, and lived in about two dozen United States geographic areas. In the prospective study, cohorts were assigned on the basis of participant-reported clinical history obtained from a screening survey and a study questionnaire. ImmuneRACE Cohort 3 recovered participants were defined by two consecutive negative NP/OP PCR tests, healthcare professional clearance, or symptom resolution. In the prospective study, whole blood, serum and a nasopharyngeal or oropharyngeal swab were collected from each participant by mobile phlebotomists. Prospective study participants could optionally give additional blood draws and questionnaires over an approximately 2-month period. Before DNA extraction, blood samples from the prospective study were shipped at room temperature or frozen.

The clonotype comes from a man aged 55-75 years who had recovered from COVID-19. Sequencing used PBMCs or T cells enriched from blood (not recorded which). Recombination connected TRBV7-9 to TRBJ2-3; 7 middle bases align to TRBD1. The sequence in DNA is TGTGCCAGCAACCTTGGACAGGGCACAGATACGCAGTATTTT. Its translation reads: CASNLGQGTDTQYF.